The 15 T cell receptor beta chains below all came from one sample that was sequenced in a study of blood T cell repertoires in COVID-19. The protocol was immunoSEQ multiplex PCR, while the TCRdb copy is restricted to in-frame clones and leaves out a portion. Of 70,000 to 95,000 clones in the sample, about 85% were seen once. Sample: peripheral blood. The receptor source for this set is a man of 80 years or more with active or convalescent COVID-19.

This chain joins TRBV10-3 and TRBJ1-5; unclear D gene. Trimming cost V 2 bases and J 4 bases, with 12 bases left between them. Looked up from germline, CDR1 is ENHRY and CDR2 is SYGVKD. The CDR3 loop spans 15 amino acids. The CDR3 sequence: CAISEDGGSNQPQHF. The CDR3 DNA reads as TGTGCCATCAGTGAGGACGGAGGCTCGAATCAGCCCCAGCATTTT.

The sample holds one count of this clone. This chain links TRBV19 with TRBJ1-2; tentatively, D is TRBD1 (5 bases). CDR1 is LNHDA and CDR2 is SQIVND in the germline V gene (reference sequence). The CDR3 contains 13 residues. V was trimmed by 5 bases and J by 4 bases, leaving 11 bases between them. CDR3 region: CASSSGSFYGYTF. CDR3 DNA sequence: TGTGCCAGTAGTTCAGGGTCATTCTATGGCTACACCTTC.

This clone was observed a few times. The V gene is TRBV5-6, the J gene TRBJ1-4; perhaps TRBD1 as D (6 bases). The V gene's germline CDR1 is SGHDT and CDR2 YYEEEE. The CDR3 totals 16 residues. Trimming took 2 bases from V and 5 from J, leaving 16 bases between them. CDR3 bases: TGTGCCAGCAGCTTTGTTCTCCCCGGACAGAATGAAAAACTGTTTTTT. As protein: CASSFVLPGQNEKLFF.

The chain is built from TRBV7-8 and TRBJ2-5, with 12 bases matching TRBD2. Germline V gene sequence: CDR1 SGHVS, CDR2 FQNEAQ. The CDR3 is made up of 16 amino acids. Trimming at V came to 4 bases and at J to 1 base, leaving 4 bases not matched to a gene. The DNA for the CDR3 is TGTGCCAGCAGCTCGACTAGCGGGAGAGGCCAAGAGACCCAGTACTTC. The encoded protein is CASSSTSGRGQETQYF. Full variable domain (missing parts from reference TRBV7-8 and TRBJ2-5): GAGVSQSPRYKVAKRGQDVALRCDPISGHVSLFWYQQALGQGPEFLTYFQNEAQLDKSGLPSDRFFAERPEGSVSTLKIQRTQQEDSAVYLCASSSTSGRGQETQYFGPGTRLLVL.

The J gene is TRBJ2-5, the V gene TRBV24-1, with 7 bases fitting TRBD2. The CDR3 is 14 residues long. Germline values: CDR1 KGHDR, CDR2 SFDVKD. The V gene end was trimmed by 1 base and the J gene end by 5 bases; junction bases not matched to a gene: 3. The CDR3 coding sequence is TGTGCCACCAGTGATTTCGGGGGAGGGGAGACCCAGTACTTC. It yields the protein CATSDFGGGETQYF.

The genes are TRBV19 and TRBJ2-2; 10 bases align to TRBD2. Germline-derived CDR1 and CDR2 are LNHDA and SQIVND (reference sequence). V was pared by 6 bases and J by 6 bases, with 7 bases of the junction left unmatched. The CDR3 spans 15 residues. CDR3 protein: CASSPLAGAAGELFF. In DNA form, the CDR3 reads TGTGCCAGTAGCCCTCTAGCGGGGGCGGCCGGGGAGCTGTTTTTT.

The rearrangement links TRBV3-1 (or the pseudogene TRBV3-2) to TRBJ2-5, with 10 bases matching TRBD2. Trimming cost V 2 bases and J 7 bases; bases outside gene matches: 10. There are 16 residues in the CDR3. Looked up from germline, CDR1 is LGHDT and CDR2 is YNNKEL (reference sequence). The CDR3 nucleotides read TGTGCCAGCAGCCAACATAGCGGGGGGTTGATCGGGACCCAGTACTTC. It translates to CASSQHSGGLIGTQYF.

The CDR3 here is CASSESSGTGTNTEAFF. CDR3 nucleotide sequence: TGCGCCAGCAGTGAGTCGTCAGGGACAGGGACCAACACTGAAGCTTTCTTT. The chain employs TRBV10-1 and TRBJ1-1; 9 positions agree with TRBD1. V dropped 0 bases and J dropped 2; count of bases not matched to a gene: 7. CDR1 and CDR2 from the germline V gene are WNHNN and SYGVQD (reference sequence). There are 17 residues in the CDR3.

This chain links TRBV6-2 or TRBV6-3 with TRBJ2-5; possibly TRBD2 for D (5 bases). This CDR3 region has 13 residues. Germline V lookup: CDR1 MNHEY, CDR2 SVGEGT. V lost 5 bases, J lost 5 bases, and 12 bases lay in between. The CDR3 sequence: CASSDGLRETQYF. DNA of the CDR3: TGTGCCAGCAGTGACGGACTGCGGGAGACCCAGTACTTC.

This chain links TRBV28 with TRBJ1-2; no reliable D call. The CDR3 runs 15 residues. The V and J ends lost 5 bases and 3 bases respectively, with 16 bases between them. CDR1 is MDHEN and CDR2 is SYDVKM in the germline V gene. The DNA of the CDR3 is TGTGCCAGCAGTAGCTCCAGGCGGGGTTACTATGGCTACACCTTC. It specifies CASSSSRRGYYGYTF.

The CDR3 nucleotides read TGTGCCAGTAGTATAGGGACACATGGGTCCCTCCACTTT. Translated, it gives CASSIGTHGSLHF. J is TRBJ1-6 and V is TRBV19, with a possible D match to TRBD1 (5 bases). Germline V gene lookup returns CDR1 LNHDA and CDR2 SQIVND (reference sequence). The CDR3 length is 13 residues. The V and J ends lost 1 base and 14 bases respectively, with 12 bases between them.

The chain is built from TRBV3-1 (or the pseudogene TRBV3-2) and TRBJ1-5; possibly TRBD1 for D (5 bases). V was trimmed by 0 bases and J by 7 bases, leaving 10 bases between them. This CDR3 has 14 amino acids. Per germline, CDR1 LGHDT and CDR2 YNNKEL (reference sequence). As DNA, the CDR3 is TGTGCCAGCAGCCAAGATCTTGGGGGGCAGCCCCAGCATTTT. This sequence encodes CASSQDLGGQPQHF.

With regard to this clone: The junction departs from germline at one end; a sequencing error may be responsible. J is TRBJ2-2 and V is TRBV7-7; D might be TRBD1 (6 bases). The V gene's germline CDR1 is SSHAT and CDR2 FNYEAQ (reference sequence). The CDR3 length is 15 residues. The CDR3 region is CASSPGHLNTGELFF. The CDR3 region has the DNA TGTGCTAGCAGCCCGGGACATCTGAACACCGGGGAGCTGTTTTTT. Filled out from reference TRBV7-7 and TRBJ2-2, the complete variable domain reads GAGVSQSPRYKVTKRGQDVTLRCDPISSHATLYWYQQALGQGPEFLTYFNYEAQPDKSGLPSDRFSAERPEGSISTLTIQRTEQRDSAMYRCASSPGHLNTGELFFGEGSRLTVL.

This rearrangement joins TRBV28 to TRBJ1-4, with TRBD1 identical over 7 bases. CDR1 MDHEN and CDR2 SYDVKM come from the germline V gene. After removal of 6 bases from V and 8 bases from J, the junction contained 12 bases not matched to a gene. This CDR3 region has 15 residues. Here the CDR3 reads CASRPQGQGDEKLFF. CDR3 DNA sequence: TGTGCCAGCAGACCCCAGGGGCAGGGGGACGAAAAACTGTTTTTT.

The CDR3: CASSRGGLRDTQYF. The CDR3 bases are TGTGCCAGCAGTAGGGGCGGTCTACGTGATACGCAGTATTTT. The rearrangement joins TRBV28 to TRBJ2-3; D perhaps matches TRBD1 (5 bases). V lost 5 bases, J lost 6 bases, and 15 bases lay in between. The CDR3 has 14 amino acids. Germline-derived CDR1 and CDR2 are MDHEN and SYDVKM.